This T cell receptor (beta chain) emerged from a study of T-cell reconstitution after alpha-beta-depleted transplantation in children. Findings of the study overall: Reportedly, alpha-beta T cells present about two months post-transplant originated from several hundred expanded clones of graft origin. Newly produced T cells mostly provided counts and TCRbeta diversity after one year, as hyperexpanded clones declined.

Trimming left V 1 base short and J 1 base short, with 8 bases between. Germline V gene sequence: CDR1 SGHDN, CDR2 FVKESK. The CDR3 length is 14 residues. Unique molecular identifiers were incorporated into the prepared TCRbeta library. TCRdb recomputed calls from the PCR reads with MiXCR, one row per CDR3 protein. The sample holds roughly 120,000 distinct CDR3 sequences, roughly 23% seen once. Concerning this clonotype: Antigen: not known.

This clonotype was sampled from a male patient between 2 and 10 years old who had a stem cell transplant for chronic granulomatous disease, so the T cells may come from the graft donor. The sequenced sample was PBMCs, mostly from graft donor cells, obtained 180 days after TCRalphabeta/CD19-depleted stem cell transplant. The V call is TRBV14, the J call TRBJ2-7; D ambiguous. The CDR3 DNA sequence: TGTGCCAGCAGCCAAGCCCACGGATCCTACGAGCAGTACTTC. It encodes CASSQAHGSYEQYF.